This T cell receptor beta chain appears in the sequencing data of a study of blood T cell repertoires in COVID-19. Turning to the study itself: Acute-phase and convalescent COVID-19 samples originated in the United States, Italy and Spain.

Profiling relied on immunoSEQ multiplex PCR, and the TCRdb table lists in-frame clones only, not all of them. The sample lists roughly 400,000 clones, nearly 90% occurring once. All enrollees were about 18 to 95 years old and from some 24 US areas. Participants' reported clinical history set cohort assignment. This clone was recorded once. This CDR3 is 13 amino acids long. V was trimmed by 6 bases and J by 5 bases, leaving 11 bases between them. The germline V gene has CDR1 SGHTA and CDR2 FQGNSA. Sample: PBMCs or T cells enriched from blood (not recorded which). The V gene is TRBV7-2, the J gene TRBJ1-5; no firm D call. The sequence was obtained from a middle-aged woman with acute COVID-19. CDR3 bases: TGTGCCAGCAGATACGAGAGGGATCAGCCCCAGCATTTT. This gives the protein CASRYERDQPQHF.